This TCR beta chain comes out of a study of vaccination and CD4 T cells after COVID-19. Study-wide findings and caveats: Convalescent patients showed a median roughly 90% of reactive clones that were seen only post-vaccination.

Unmatched junction bases numbered 21, after V lost 8 bases and J lost 7 bases. Per germline, CDR1 MDHEN and CDR2 SYDVKM. The CDR3 is made up of 18 amino acids. Concerning this clonotype itself: Antigen unknown.

Cultured CD4+ T cell DNA underwent sequencing with the Oncomine TCR Beta short-read assay. Each CDR3 protein is one row after TCRdb ran MiXCR on the PCR reads. The data show approximately 15,000 distinct CDR3 sequences, approximately 39% seen once. Treatment reported: 10-day PBMC culture with coronavirus spike peptide pools or control peptides (ViraFEST assay). This receptor was obtained from a human donor who had recovered from COVID-19. The input for sequencing was CD4+ T cells from blood, cultured in vitro, taken before SARS-CoV-2 vaccination. The rearrangement uses TRBV28 and TRBJ2-7; TRBD1 agrees at 12 bases. Written as DNA, the CDR3 is TGTGCCAGCGGAGGATTCAATGCTGGGGACAGGGGGCCGGAAGAGCAGTACTTC. Protein: CASGGFNAGDRGPEEQYF.